These 17 T cell receptor beta chains share one sample of origin, sequenced in a study of T cells in Graves' hyperthyroidism and ophthalmopathy. There were TCR beta CDR3 regions amplified from RNA transcripts. The study used the HTBI primer set for a first-round RT-PCR of the TCR CDR3. TCRdb reprocessed the multiplex PCR reads via MiXCR and lists one record per CDR3 protein. The repertoire holds 500,000 to 750,000 distinct CDR3 sequences, with about 45% as singletons. The sequenced sample consisted of peripheral blood or thyroid tissue (not recorded which). These receptor sequences come from a woman aged 18-35 years with Graves' hyperthyroidism.

The chain employs TRBV24-1 and TRBJ1-4; D perhaps matches TRBD1 (5 bases). Between the trimmed V and J ends, which lost 7 bases and 3 bases, there was a span of 11 bases. This CDR3 has 14 residues. The germline gives CDR1 KGHDR, CDR2 SFDVKD. CDR3 in DNA: TGTGCCACCAGCTCGAGAGGGGCTAATGAAAAACTGTTTTTT. Its translation: CATSSRGANEKLFF.

This clonotype occurred many times. The chain employs TRBV7-8 and TRBJ2-2; D unclear. Between the trimmed V and J ends, which lost 4 bases and 4 bases, there was a span of 10 bases. Germline lookup yields CDR1 SGHVS and CDR2 FQNEAQ. The CDR3 contains 14 residues. CDR3 protein: CASSSRLPTGELFF. CDR3 bases: TGTGCCAGCAGCTCGCGACTCCCCACCGGGGAGCTGTTTTTT. The full variable domain, its missing parts supplied by reference TRBV7-8 and TRBJ2-2, is GAGVSQSPRYKVAKRGQDVALRCDPISGHVSLFWYQQALGQGPEFLTYFQNEAQLDKSGLPSDRFFAERPEGSVSTLKIQRTQQEDSAVYLCASSSRLPTGELFFGEGSRLTVL.

This clonotype has ten or more counts. The V gene is TRBV9, the J gene TRBJ2-2; D gene ambiguous. Germline CDR1 and CDR2: SGDLS and YYNGEE. V lost 3 bases and J 3 bases, leaving 12 bases between the germline ends. This CDR3 is 15 amino acids long. The CDR3 coding sequence is TGTGCCAGCAGCGCGACTTTGGATTACACCGGGGAGCTGTTTTTT. Its translation is CASSATLDYTGELFF.

This clonotype was counted many times. V and J are TRBV29-1 and TRBJ2-7; perhaps TRBD1 as D (5 bases). Germline V gives CDR1 SQVTM, CDR2 ANQGSEA. There are 13 residues in the CDR3. Trimming cost V 5 bases and J 6 bases, with 17 bases left between them. DNA for the CDR3: TGCAGCGTTACTCAAGGACAAATTGGCGAGCAGTACTTC. Its translation: CSVTQGQIGEQYF.

The V gene is TRBV29-1, the J gene TRBJ1-2; 9 bases are shared with TRBD1. CDR3 length: 13 residues. Germline CDR1 SQVTM, CDR2 ANQGSEA. V gave up 8 bases and J gave up 2 bases; unmatched junction bases: 6. This CDR3 reads CSRPGTGNYGYTF. DNA of the CDR3: TGCAGCAGACCCGGGACAGGGAACTATGGCTACACCTTC.

Concerning this clonotype: A junction end diverges from the germline sequence, so it may reflect a read error. This CDR3 is CASRLTGAETQYF. The CDR3 DNA sequence: TGTGCCAGCCGCTTAACGGGGGCCGAGACCCAGTACTTC. The chain recombines TRBV7-2 with TRBJ2-5; D may match TRBD1 or TRBD2 (6 bases each). The germline V gene has CDR1 SGHTA and CDR2 FQGNSA. This CDR3 has 13 amino acids.

The chain recombines TRBV10-3 with TRBJ1-5, with TRBD1 matching over 10 bases. Looked up from germline, CDR1 is ENHRY and CDR2 is SYGVKD. J was trimmed by 11 bases and V by 4 bases; bases with no gene match: 5. This CDR3 region has 13 residues. The CDR3 loop reads CAISGTGGLAQHF. The CDR3 DNA reads as TGTGCCATCAGTGGGACAGGGGGTTTGGCCCAGCATTTT.

This chain connects TRBV5-1 to TRBJ2-7, with 7 nucleotides matching TRBD2. Losses at the gene ends were 4 bases for V and 2 bases for J; bases not matched to a gene: 15. The germline V gene has CDR1 SGHRS and CDR2 YFSETQ. There are 17 residues in the CDR3. For the CDR3, the DNA is TGCGCCAGCAGCCAGGCACCCGGGACTAAAAAAACCTACGAGCAGTACTTC. Its translation: CASSQAPGTKKTYEQYF.

This rearrangement joins TRBV24-1 to TRBJ2-1, with D unresolved. The CDR3 is 15 residues long. Germline CDR1 KGHDR, CDR2 SFDVKD. V lost 3 bases and J lost 7, with 15 bases in between. Written as DNA, the CDR3 is TGTGCCACCAGTGATGTCTTGCGCTATAGTAATGAGCAGTTCTTC. Its translation: CATSDVLRYSNEQFF.

This chain connects TRBV7-8 to TRBJ2-7, with 11 bases lining up with TRBD2. Germline trimming cut 2 bases from V and 0 bases from J; bases unmatched to any gene: 9. This CDR3 is built from 18 residues. Germline lookup yields CDR1 SGHVS and CDR2 FQNEAQ. The CDR3 sequence: CASSLWRGTSGSSYEQYF. Written as DNA, the CDR3 is TGTGCCAGCAGCTTATGGAGAGGGACTAGCGGCAGCTCCTACGAGCAGTACTTC.

The V gene is TRBV29-1, the J gene TRBJ1-1; 9 bases line up with TRBD1. The germline gives CDR1 SQVTM, CDR2 ANQGSEA. After removal of 4 bases from V and 1 base from J, the junction contained 4 bases not matched to a gene. This CDR3 has 14 residues. The CDR3 reads CSVGRQGENTEAFF. The CDR3, as DNA: TGCAGCGTTGGTCGACAGGGGGAGAACACTGAAGCTTTCTTT.

Only one count was recorded for this clonotype. Possible read error: a much larger clone is one base away. The chain employs TRBV5-5 and TRBJ2-7; D is possibly TRBD1 (5 bases). Germline CDR1 reads SGHKS; CDR2 reads YYEKEE (reference sequence). The length of the CDR3 is 16 residues. Written as DNA, the CDR3 is TGCGCCAGCAGCCTCCACAGGACCGCAGAAGGCTACAAGCAGTACTTC. It codes for CASSLHRTAEGYKQYF.

The genes are TRBV15 and TRBJ1-2, with D possibly being TRBD1 (5 bases). Germline CDR1 reads LNHNV; CDR2 reads YYDKDF (reference sequence). The CDR3 has 14 residues. Trimming left V 3 bases short and J 2 bases short, with 10 bases between. CDR3 amino acids: CATSSRGVNYGYTF. The CDR3, as DNA: TGTGCCACCAGCAGTCGGGGGGTAAACTATGGCTACACCTTC.

The chain has TRBV24-1 and TRBJ2-1; 7 bases agree with TRBD2. The V segment lost 3 bases and the J segment 8 bases; nucleotides outside the gene matches: 9. The CDR3 is 15 residues long. The V gene's germline CDR1 is KGHDR and CDR2 SFDVKD. The CDR3 loop is CATSDRLAPRDEQFF. CDR3 DNA: TGTGCCACCAGTGATAGACTAGCCCCCAGGGATGAGCAGTTCTTC.

This clonotype came up many times. The rearrangement joins TRBV9 to TRBJ1-2, with D possibly TRBD1 on 6 matching bases. CDR3 length: 17 amino acids. CDR1 is SGDLS, CDR2 YYNGEE, per germline. The V gene lost 3 bases and the J gene lost 1 base, with 19 bases spanning the gap. CDR3 protein: CASSDTLGTLSNYGYTF. The CDR3 DNA sequence: TGTGCCAGCAGCGACACCCTCGGGACACTAAGTAACTATGGCTACACCTTC.

This clonotype was seen repeatedly, ten times or more. The chain links TRBV7-6 to TRBJ2-7; the match to TRBD1 covers 10 bases. Germline loops: CDR1 SGHVS, CDR2 FNYEAQ. The CDR3 spans 15 residues. After removal of 5 bases from V and 3 bases from J, the junction contained 7 bases not matched to a gene. This CDR3 reads CASSPTGGGFYEQYF. In DNA, the CDR3 is TGTGCCAGCAGCCCGACAGGGGGCGGTTTCTACGAGCAGTACTTC.

The chain combines TRBV7-3 with TRBJ2-1; perhaps D is TRBD1 or TRBD2 (5 bases each). Trimming took off 5 bases at V and 8 bases at J, with 7 bases between the two ends. This CDR3 has 11 residues. The germline V gene encodes CDR1 SGHTA and CDR2 FQGTGA. The CDR3 protein is CASSRGHEQFF. DNA of the CDR3: TGTGCCAGCAGCCGGGGCCATGAGCAGTTCTTC.